These T cell receptor beta chains were read from a single sample in a study of blood T cell repertoires in COVID-19. Repertoires were generated with immunoSEQ multiplex PCR, while TCRdb's copy carries only in-frame clones and drops some. This table has 50,000 to 65,000 clones, approximately 84% appearing once. What was sequenced was peripheral blood. The receptor set was obtained from a man aged 45-60 years with active COVID-19. CDR3s include the opening cysteine and the closing phenylalanine or tryptophan. Each record gives: V gene, clone size, J gene, D gene, CDR3 protein, CDR3 DNA. A D gene is named only where the DNA matches it firmly. Only part of the rows carry a size: once, few, many, or a class if the clone is expanded.

V gene: TRBV7-9; clone size: once; J gene: TRBJ1-2; D gene: NA; CDR3 protein: CASSFGAGSDYGYTF; CDR3 DNA: TGTGCCAGCAGCTTTGGGGCAGGTTCAGACTATGGCTACACCTTC
V gene: TRBV3-1/TRBV3-2; clone size: NA; J gene: TRBJ2-2; D gene: NA; CDR3 protein: CASSQGTSLGTGELFF; CDR3 DNA: TGTGCCAGCAGCCAAGGGACTTCCCTGGGCACCGGGGAGCTGTTTTTT
V gene: TRBV5-5; clone size: NA; J gene: TRBJ2-1; D gene: TRBD2; CDR3 protein: CASSLHTSGRREQFF; CDR3 DNA: TGTGCCAGCAGCCTCCATACTAGCGGGAGAAGGGAGCAGTTCTTC
V gene: TRBV6-5; clone size: NA; J gene: TRBJ1-6; D gene: NA; CDR3 protein: CASLGGTYNSPLHF; CDR3 DNA: TGTGCCAGCTTGGGGGGGACCTATAATTCACCCCTCCACTTT
V gene: TRBV19; clone size: few; J gene: TRBJ1-2; D gene: NA; CDR3 protein: CASTYQDYGYTF; CDR3 DNA: TGTGCCAGTACCTATCAAGACTATGGCTACACCTTC
V gene: TRBV5-1; clone size: NA; J gene: TRBJ2-5; D gene: TRBD1; CDR3 protein: CASSQTGDGTQYF; CDR3 DNA: TGCGCCAGCAGCCAGACAGGGGACGGGACCCAGTACTTC
V gene: TRBV3-1/TRBV3-2; clone size: NA; J gene: TRBJ2-2; D gene: NA; CDR3 protein: CASSPRTGTGELFF; CDR3 DNA: TGTGCCAGCAGCCCCCGAACGGGGACCGGGGAGCTGTTTTTT
V gene: TRBV9; clone size: NA; J gene: TRBJ1-4; D gene: NA; CDR3 protein: CASSVEGLGGEKLFF; CDR3 DNA: TGTGCCAGCAGCGTAGAAGGCCTGGGAGGTGAAAAACTGTTTTTT
V gene: TRBV19; clone size: NA; J gene: TRBJ1-2; D gene: NA; CDR3 protein: CASSIDGTGIGYGYTF; CDR3 DNA: TGTGCCAGTAGTATAGATGGAACAGGGATCGGCTATGGCTACACCTTC
V gene: TRBV4-2; clone size: NA; J gene: TRBJ2-3; D gene: TRBD2; CDR3 protein: CASSQTNLAEDSDTQYF; CDR3 DNA: TGTGCCAGCAGCCAAACAAATCTAGCGGAGGACTCAGATACGCAGTATTTT
V gene: TRBV20-1; clone size: few; J gene: TRBJ1-5; D gene: TRBD1; CDR3 protein: CSASDRAVNTNQPQHF; CDR3 DNA: TGCAGTGCTAGTGACAGGGCGGTTAATACCAATCAGCCCCAGCATTTT